The present T cell receptor beta chain was sequenced within a study of blood T cells in healthy people across ages. Notes on the study in general: Without sorted subsets, naive and antigen-experienced compartments could not be conclusively compared. Any changes in expanded clonotypes were possibly confounded, as donor CMV status remained unknown.

In its sample, this clonotype was seen many times. Its target is unknown. PCR was performed a second time for roughly 6 to 12 cycles using a sample-barcoded 5' primer and a J-beta primer mix. TCRdb independently ran MiXCR on the 5' RACE reads; one entry per CDR3 protein. The data show some 1.8 million distinct CDR3 sequences, roughly two fifths seen once. Approximately 9.7 milliliters was the volume of peripheral blood drawn from each donor. This CDR3 contains 12 residues. Trimming removed 6 bases at V and 6 bases at J, with 12 bases between. The J gene is TRBJ2-7, the V gene TRBV12-3 or TRBV12-4, with D perhaps matching TRBD1 (6 bases). The sample consisted of blood. This receptor was taken from a human donor in good health. The CDR3 region is CASSFLGGEQYF. In DNA, the CDR3 is TGTGCCAGCAGCTTCTTAGGGGGCGAGCAGTACTTC.